This is a list of T cell receptor beta chains from one sample in a study of cytomegalovirus exposure and HLA in healthy donors. The protocol was immunoSEQ multiplex PCR, while the TCRdb copy is restricted to in-frame clones and leaves out a portion. The repertoire table contains around 80,000 clones. The sample was PBMCs. The source of these receptors is a man between 35 and 55 years old in good health and CMV-seronegative. CDR3s include the opening cysteine and the closing phenylalanine or tryptophan. A D gene is named only where the DNA matches it firmly. Clone size appears in some rows only: once, few, many, or a class for an expanded clone.

TRBV2	large	TRBJ1-4	TRBD1	TGTGCCACCCGACCGGACAGGATCGGTGTAAGGGAAAAACTGTTTTTT	CATRPDRIGVREKLFF
TRBV28	.	TRBJ1-5	TRBD1	TGTGCCAGCAGTTTTTCGACAGGGATGCATTTT	CASSFSTGMHF
TRBV7-2	.	TRBJ2-7	.	TGTGCCAGCAGCGCGGGACCCATGAGCTACGAGCAGTACTTC	CASSAGPMSYEQYF
TRBV6-6	.	TRBJ2-7	TRBD1	TGTGCCAGCAGAGGGGGCCAGCGCAGCTCCTACGAGCAGTACTTC	CASRGGQRSSYEQYF
TRBV10-3	.	TRBJ2-3	TRBD1	TGCGCCATCAGTACCACGGGACAGGGAACCACAGATACGCAGTATTTT	CAISTTGQGTTDTQYF
TRBV7-9	.	TRBJ2-1	TRBD2	TGTGCCAGCAGCTCCCCCCGGAGGGAAGCTAGCGGGACCTACAATGAGCAGTTCTTC	CASSSPRREASGTYNEQFF
TRBV5-3	.	TRBJ2-7	.	TGTGCCAGAAGCGTCGAGGGTCCCCCGGCAGGGGACGTCTACGAGCAGTACTTC	CARSVEGPPAGDVYEQYF
TRBV30	.	TRBJ2-2	.	TGTGCCTGGAGTGTAGGAGGGACCGGGGAGCTGTTTTTT	CAWSVGGTGELFF
TRBV6-5	.	TRBJ1-2	TRBD1	TGTGCCAGCAGTTACTCCCATACCAGGGGGCTTGGCTACACCTTC	CASSYSHTRGLGYTF
TRBV7-8	.	TRBJ2-7	TRBD2	TGTGCCAGCGGCAAAAGCGGGGGCCCCTACGAGCAGTACTTC	CASGKSGGPYEQYF
TRBV7-2	.	TRBJ1-1	.	TGTGCCAGCAGCCGCGTGGCGGGGGCAGGTACTGAAGCTTTCTTT	CASSRVAGAGTEAFF
TRBV30	.	TRBJ1-2	.	TGTGCCTGGAGTGTCTATTACGGGGATAACTATGGCTACACCTTC	CAWSVYYGDNYGYTF
TRBV7-9	.	TRBJ1-1	.	TGTGCCAGCAGCTTAGCGTACGGCACTGAAGCTTTCTTT	CASSLAYGTEAFF
TRBV19	.	TRBJ1-5	.	TGTGCCAGTAGTATCCAGGGAAGACAGCCCCAGCATTTT	CASSIQGRQPQHF
TRBV5-6	.	TRBJ2-7	TRBD2	TGTGCCAGCAGCTTGTACGGGGGGGTGGGCGAGCAGTACTTC	CASSLYGGVGEQYF
TRBV6-5	.	TRBJ2-3	TRBD1	TGTGCCAGCAGTTACGACAGGGGAAATACGCAGTATTTT	CASSYDRGNTQYF
TRBV27	.	TRBJ1-2	TRBD1	TGTGCCAGCAGTTTGACCCCCGCCGGACAGGGAAACTATGGCTACACCTTC	CASSLTPAGQGNYGYTF
TRBV11-2	.	TRBJ1-1	.	TGTGCCAGCAGTTTCGTTTCGGACACTGAAGCTTTCTTT	CASSFVSDTEAFF
TRBV7-9	.	TRBJ1-2	TRBD1	TGTGCCAGCAGCCACTCACGAAGACAGGGTGGTCTCTATGGCTACACCTTC	CASSHSRRQGGLYGYTF
TRBV6-4	.	TRBJ1-6	.	TGTGCCAGCAGTGACTCGGCAGGGGATAATTCACCCCTCCACTTT	CASSDSAGDNSPLHF
TRBV4-1	.	TRBJ2-3	.	TGCGCCAGCAGCCAATACCCCACAGCCACAGATACGCAGTATTTT	CASSQYPTATDTQYF
TRBV4-3	.	TRBJ2-7	TRBD2	TGCGCCAGCAGCCCGACTAGCGGAAGCTCCTACGAGCAGTACTTC	CASSPTSGSSYEQYF
TRBV6-1	.	TRBJ1-2	.	TGTGCCAGCAGTGAAGCGCCAGGCAACTATGGCTACACCTTC	CASSEAPGNYGYTF
TRBV4-3	.	TRBJ1-1	.	TGCGCCAGCAGCCAAGCTTCACACATGAACACTGAAGCTTTCTTT	CASSQASHMNTEAFF
TRBV7-9	.	TRBJ1-2	TRBD1	TGTGCCAGCAGCTTAGGGGGACAGCCGCAATATGGCTACACCTTC	CASSLGGQPQYGYTF
TRBV29-1	.	TRBJ1-1	.	TGCAGCGTTGAAGCCGGGGGGACTGAAGCTTTCTTT	CSVEAGGTEAFF
TRBV6-5	.	TRBJ2-2	.	TGTGCCAGCAGTAAAATAGGGGAGCTGTTTTTT	CASSKIGELFF
TRBV6-5	.	TRBJ2-6	TRBD1	TGTGCCAGCAGTTTCACAACAGGGGCTGGGGCCAACGTCCTGACTTTC	CASSFTTGAGANVLTF
TRBV18	.	TRBJ1-5	TRBD1	TGTGCCAGCTCACCGGGGACAGGGGATCAGCCCCAGCATTTT	CASSPGTGDQPQHF
TRBV27	.	TRBJ2-4	.	TGTGCCAGCAGTTTCAAATTTGTGGGCTCAAAAAACATTCAGTACTTC	CASSFKFVGSKNIQYF